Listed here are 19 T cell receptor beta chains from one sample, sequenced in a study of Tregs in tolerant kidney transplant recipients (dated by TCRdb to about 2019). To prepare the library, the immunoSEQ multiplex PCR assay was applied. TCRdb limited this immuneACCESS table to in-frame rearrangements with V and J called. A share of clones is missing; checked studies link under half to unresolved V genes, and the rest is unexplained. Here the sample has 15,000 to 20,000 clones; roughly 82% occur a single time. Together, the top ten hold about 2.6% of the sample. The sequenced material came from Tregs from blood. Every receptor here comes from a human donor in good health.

For the CDR3, the DNA is TGTGCCAGCAGTTTGGGGCCGGCGTCTGGAAAACTGTTTTTT. Translated, it gives CASSLGPASGKLFF. This chain uses TRBV27 with TRBJ1-4; a possible D gene is TRBD1 (5 bases). The CDR3 is 14 residues long. Germline CDR1 MNHEY, CDR2 SMNVEV (reference sequence). V lost 3 bases and J lost 10, with 15 bases in between.

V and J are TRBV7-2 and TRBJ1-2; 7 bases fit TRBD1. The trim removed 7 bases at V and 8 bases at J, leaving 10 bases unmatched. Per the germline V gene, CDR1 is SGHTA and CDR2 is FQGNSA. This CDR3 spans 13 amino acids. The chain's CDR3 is CASTPRQGGGYTF. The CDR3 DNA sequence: TGTGCCAGCACCCCCCGACAGGGAGGGGGCTACACCTTC.

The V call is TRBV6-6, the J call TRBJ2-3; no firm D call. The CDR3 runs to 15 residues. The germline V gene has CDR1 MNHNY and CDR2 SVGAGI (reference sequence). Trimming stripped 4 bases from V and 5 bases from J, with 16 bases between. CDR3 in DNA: TGTGCCAGCAGTTCCCAGGCTGGCGAGGTAGATACGCAGTATTTT. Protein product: CASSSQAGEVDTQYF.

The CDR3 bases are TGTGCCAGCAGTCCTCGTGGACAGTTACAACAAGAGACCCAGTACTTC. Translating it yields CASSPRGQLQQETQYF. The chain combines TRBV6-6 with TRBJ2-5; D perhaps matches TRBD1 (6 bases). The V and J ends lost 5 bases and 2 bases respectively, with 18 bases between them. Germline V CDR1 and CDR2: MNHNY, SVGAGI (reference sequence). The CDR3 extends over 16 amino acids.

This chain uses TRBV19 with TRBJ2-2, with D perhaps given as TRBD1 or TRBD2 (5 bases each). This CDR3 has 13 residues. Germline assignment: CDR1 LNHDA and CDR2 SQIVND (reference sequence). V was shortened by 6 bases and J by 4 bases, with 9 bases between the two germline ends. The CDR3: CASRLDSTGELFF. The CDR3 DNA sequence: TGTGCCAGTAGACTAGACAGCACCGGGGAGCTGTTTTTT.

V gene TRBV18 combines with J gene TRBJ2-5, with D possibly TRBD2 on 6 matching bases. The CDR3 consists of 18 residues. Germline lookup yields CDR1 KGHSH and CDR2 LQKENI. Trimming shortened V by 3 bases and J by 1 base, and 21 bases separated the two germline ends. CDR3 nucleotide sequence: TGTGCCAGCTCACCCCTCTCCCGGACTATAGGGCTCCAAGAGACCCAGTACTTC. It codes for CASSPLSRTIGLQETQYF.

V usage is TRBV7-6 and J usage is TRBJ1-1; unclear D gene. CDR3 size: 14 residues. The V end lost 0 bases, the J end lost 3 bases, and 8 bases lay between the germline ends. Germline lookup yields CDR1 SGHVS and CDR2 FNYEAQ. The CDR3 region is CASSLATLDTEAFF. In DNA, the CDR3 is TGTGCCAGCAGCTTAGCGACTTTAGACACTGAAGCTTTCTTT.

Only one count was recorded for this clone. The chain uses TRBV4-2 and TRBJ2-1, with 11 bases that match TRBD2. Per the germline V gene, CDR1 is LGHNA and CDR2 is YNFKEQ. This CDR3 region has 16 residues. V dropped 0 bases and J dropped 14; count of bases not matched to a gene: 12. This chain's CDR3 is CASSQDDGSGRANKFF. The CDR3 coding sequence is TGTGCCAGCAGCCAAGATGACGGTAGCGGGAGGGCAAATAAGTTCTTC.

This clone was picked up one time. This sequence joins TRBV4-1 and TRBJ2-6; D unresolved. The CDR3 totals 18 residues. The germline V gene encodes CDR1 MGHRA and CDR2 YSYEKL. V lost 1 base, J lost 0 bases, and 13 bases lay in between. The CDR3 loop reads CASSQVDMGFSGANVLTF. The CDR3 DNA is TGCGCCAGCAGCCAAGTTGACATGGGATTCTCTGGGGCCAACGTCCTGACTTTC.

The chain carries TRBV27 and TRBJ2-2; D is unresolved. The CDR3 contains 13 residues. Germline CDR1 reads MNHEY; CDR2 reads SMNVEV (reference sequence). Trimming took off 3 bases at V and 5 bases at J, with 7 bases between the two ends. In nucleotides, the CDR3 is TGTGCCAGCAGTTTCCTAGGGACCGGGGAGCTGTTTTTT. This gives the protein CASSFLGTGELFF.

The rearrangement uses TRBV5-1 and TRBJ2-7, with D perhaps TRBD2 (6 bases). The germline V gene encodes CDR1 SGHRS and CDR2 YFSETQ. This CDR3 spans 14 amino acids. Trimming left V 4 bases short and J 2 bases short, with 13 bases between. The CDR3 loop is CASSVGPGAYEQYF. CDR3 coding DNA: TGCGCCAGCAGCGTAGGCCCGGGGGCCTACGAGCAGTACTTC.

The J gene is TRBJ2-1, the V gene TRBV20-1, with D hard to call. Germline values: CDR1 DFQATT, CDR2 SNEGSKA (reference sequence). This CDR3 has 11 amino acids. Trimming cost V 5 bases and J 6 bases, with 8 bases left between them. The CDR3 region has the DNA TGCAGTGCTGATAGGACCAATGAGCAGTTCTTC. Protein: CSADRTNEQFF.

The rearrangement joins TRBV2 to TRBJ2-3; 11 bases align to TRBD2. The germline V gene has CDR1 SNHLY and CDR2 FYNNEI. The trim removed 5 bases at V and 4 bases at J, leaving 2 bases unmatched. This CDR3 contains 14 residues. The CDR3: CASSLTSGADTQYF. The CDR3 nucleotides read TGTGCCAGCAGTCTGACTAGCGGGGCAGATACGCAGTATTTT.

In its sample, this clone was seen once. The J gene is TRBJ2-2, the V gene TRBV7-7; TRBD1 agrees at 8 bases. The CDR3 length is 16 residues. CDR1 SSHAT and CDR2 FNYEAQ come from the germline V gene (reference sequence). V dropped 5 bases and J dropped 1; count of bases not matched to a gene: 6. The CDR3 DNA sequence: TGTGCCAGCAGCCCGCGGACAGGGAGGAACACCGGGGAGCTGTTTTTT. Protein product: CASSPRTGRNTGELFF.

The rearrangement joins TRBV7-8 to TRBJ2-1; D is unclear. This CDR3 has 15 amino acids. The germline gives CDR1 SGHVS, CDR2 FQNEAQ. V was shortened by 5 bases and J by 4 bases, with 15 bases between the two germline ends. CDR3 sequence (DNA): TGTGCCAGCAGCGCGATTTTACGGCAGTACAATGAGCAGTTCTTC. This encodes CASSAILRQYNEQFF.

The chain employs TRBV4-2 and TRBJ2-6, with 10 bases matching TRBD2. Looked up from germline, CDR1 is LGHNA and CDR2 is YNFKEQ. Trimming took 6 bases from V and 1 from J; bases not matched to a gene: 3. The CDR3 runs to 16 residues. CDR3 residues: CASRLAGESGANVLTF. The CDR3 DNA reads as TGTGCCAGCAGGCTAGCGGGAGAGTCTGGGGCCAACGTCCTGACTTTC.

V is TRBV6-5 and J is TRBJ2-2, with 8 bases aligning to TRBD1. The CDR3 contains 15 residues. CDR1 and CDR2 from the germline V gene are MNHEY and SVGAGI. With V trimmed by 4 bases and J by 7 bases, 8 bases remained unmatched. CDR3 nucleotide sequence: TGTGCCAGCAGTTCACGACAGGGGAGGATCGGGGAGCTGTTTTTT. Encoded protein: CASSSRQGRIGELFF.

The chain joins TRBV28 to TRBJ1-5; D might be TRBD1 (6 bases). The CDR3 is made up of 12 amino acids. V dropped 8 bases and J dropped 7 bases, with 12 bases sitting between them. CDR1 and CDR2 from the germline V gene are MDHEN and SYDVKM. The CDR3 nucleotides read TGTGCCAGCCTTACAGGGACCCAGCCCCAGCATTTT. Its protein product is CASLTGTQPQHF.

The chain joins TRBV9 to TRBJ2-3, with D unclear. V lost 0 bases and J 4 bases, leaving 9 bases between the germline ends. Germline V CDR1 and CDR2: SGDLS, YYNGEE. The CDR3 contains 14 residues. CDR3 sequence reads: CASSVGGFPDTQYF. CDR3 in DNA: TGTGCCAGCAGCGTAGGAGGTTTCCCAGATACGCAGTATTTT.